Sequencing of this T cell receptor beta chain was carried out in a study of beta chain features in type 1 diabetes. Study results and caveats: Fewer insertions but more deletions were seen at VDJ junctions in type 1 diabetes patients.

The whole isolated RNA underwent reverse transcription, so sequencing captured expressed TCRB transcripts. The protocol was immunoSEQ multiplex PCR, while the TCRdb copy is restricted to in-frame clones and leaves out a portion. The table has under 300,000 clones, 7.5% to 9.5% seen once. Regarding this clone: Its cognate antigen is unknown.

CD4+ cells of the naive, central memory, regulatory and stem cell-like memory types were sorted via CD45RO/CCR7/CD25/CD127/CD95/CD27. V dropped 5 bases and J dropped 5; count of bases not matched to a gene: 11. This CDR3 contains 15 residues. Per germline, CDR1 SGHTA and CDR2 FQGNSA. The source is a woman aged 18-35 years in good health. The chain carries TRBV7-2 and TRBJ2-5; TRBD2 aligns across 7 bases. Sequences were obtained from central memory CD4+ T cells from blood. The CDR3 here is CASSIRRGLMETQYF. The CDR3, as DNA: TGTGCCAGCAGCATCCGGCGGGGGTTAATGGAGACCCAGTACTTC.